The TCR beta chain under discussion was sequenced for a study of cytomegalovirus exposure and HLA in healthy donors (dated by TCRdb to 2016 to 2017). Regarding the study in general: According to a later analysis, one platform produced both the 110 or so validation repertoires and the 670 or so repertoires of the first cohort. The study aimed to test whether cataloging public T cell receptors could reveal signatures of past pathogen exposure. Besides the first cohort of roughly 640 subjects, a separate validation cohort made up of 90 to 150 different subjects was used. High-throughput TCR immunosequencing, statistical association of individual TCRs with disease status, and machine learning were combined to predict cytomegalovirus infection status. Overall study outcomes, separate from this receptor: A later analysis lacked HLA typing for the validation cohort, so it scored co-occurrence in that cohort across all 130 or so repertoires. The classifier was reported to diagnose cytomegalovirus status with high specificity and sensitivity in both the original cohort and the validation cohort. In vitro tests confirmed that a few of the cytomegalovirus-associated TCR beta chains recognize cytomegalovirus antigens. While some public TCRs were present in many individuals, most TCR sequences turned up only very rarely across donors. The study listed 150 to 200 TCR beta chains as associated with cytomegalovirus. Of the cluster scores, 90% to 95% were above 0 in a later analysis, which found that TCRs clustered in the first cohort also tended to co-occur in the 110 or so validation repertoires. According to the authors, the approach could potentially be generalized to other disease states and immunological phenotypes.

The library was generated by the immunoSEQ multiplex PCR assay. As for the authors' bioinformatics: A statistical classification framework was developed to diagnose cytomegalovirus status using the catalog of TCR beta chain sequences. In its TCRdb copy, this immuneACCESS table keeps in-frame sequences only and misses some clones. Where compared with another copy, unresolved V genes explain less than half of these, and the others have no known cause. V, J and clone size are taken as reported in that table, and D and trimming were inferred from the DNA itself. For this sample the table gives about 140,000 clones, of which roughly nine tenths were detected only once. The biggest ten clones account for less than 3.5% of the sample. Note on this clone: Its binding antigen is unknown. Qualities for individual bases were not recorded, and no much larger clone is one base off.

The donors belonged to the validation cohort of about 110 subjects, which was separate from the 666-subject first cohort. The TCR originated in a young man in good health and CMV-seronegative. Sequenced: PBMCs.

The CDR3 amino acid sequence is: CASRTPGGNTEAFF. Here is the DNA: TGTGCCAGCAGAACCCCAGGGGGGAACACTGAAGCTTTCTTT. In this chain, TRBV6-1 is recombined with TRBJ1-1, with 7 bases in between that match TRBD1. Ends trimmed: V by 6 bases, J by 1 base; bases unmatched to a gene: 5. The CDR3 holds 14 amino acids from the cysteine to the phenylalanine. Left in the record is the CDR3 DNA by itself, 42 bases read in frame from the first base. The germline V gene gives CDR1 as MNHNS and CDR2 as SASEGT.